The rows below give T cell receptor beta chains drawn from one sample of a study of shared clonotypes between healthy human individuals. Measured with immunoSEQ multiplex PCR; TCRdb has only the in-frame clones, and not every one. The data contain some 1,100,000 clones, 75% to 80% of them seen just once; the ten biggest clones take up 0.4% to 0.55%. The sample consisted of memory CD4+ T cells from PBMCs. Every receptor here comes from a man younger than 35 in good health. Some clones in this sample may be carry-over from other donors' samples. Each CDR3 is given with its conserved first and last residue. The D gene is left open where the match is weak. Clone sizes are given selectively: once, few, many, or a class where the clone is expanded.

v_gene	j_gene	d_gene	abundance	CDR3nt	CDR3aa
TRBV11-2	TRBJ2-1	NA	NA	TGTGCCAGCAGCTTACCGGGCTCGGCAGGACTCAACTACAATGAGCAGTTCTTC	CASSLPGSAGLNYNEQFF
TRBV27	TRBJ1-2	TRBD1	once	TGTGCCAGCAGTCCCTATGTAGGACAGGCCATCAACTATGGCTACACCTTC	CASSPYVGQAINYGYTF
TRBV5-4	TRBJ2-7	TRBD1	few	TGTGCCAGCAGCCTCCGGGACAGTCGAGGCGAGCAGTACTTC	CASSLRDSRGEQYF
TRBV6-1	TRBJ1-2	NA	NA	TGTGCCAGCAGAGCATTGGGAGTAAGTTATGGCTACACCTTC	CASRALGVSYGYTF
TRBV6-1	TRBJ2-7	NA	NA	TGTGCCAGCAGTGAAACAGCCTACGAGCAGTACTTC	CASSETAYEQYF
TRBV27	TRBJ2-6	NA	NA	TGTGCCAGCAGTACAAGCACCGGGGCCAACGTCCTGACTTTC	CASSTSTGANVLTF
TRBV7-2	TRBJ2-3	TRBD1	many	TGTGCCAGCAGCTTTTTAGGACAGGGGGCTTCGGATACGCAGTATTTT	CASSFLGQGASDTQYF
TRBV18	TRBJ1-2	TRBD1	NA	TGTGCCAGCTCACCACCGGGACAGGGGAGACTCGCCTATGGCTACACCTTC	CASSPPGQGRLAYGYTF
TRBV28	TRBJ2-7	NA	NA	TGTGCCAGCAGCAAACAGGGATACGAGCAGTACTTC	CASSKQGYEQYF
TRBV7-9	TRBJ2-7	NA	NA	TGTGCCCCCCCCGGTGGGGGCCCCGAGCAGTACTTC	CAPPGGGPEQYF
TRBV7-2	TRBJ1-1	NA	NA	TGTGCCAGCAGCTTAGGGGTTGGGGGCCGCACTGAAGCTTTCTTT	CASSLGVGGRTEAFF
TRBV9	TRBJ2-2	NA	NA	TGTGCCAGCAGCGTAGGTCGTCGGGAGCTGTTTTTT	CASSVGRRELFF
TRBV2	TRBJ1-2	NA	NA	TGTGCCAGCAGTCGTAAGAACGCAAACTATGGCTACACCTTC	CASSRKNANYGYTF
TRBV5-6	TRBJ2-7	NA	NA	TGTGCCAGCAGGTTGGACGGAAGCTCCTACGAGCAGTACTTC	CASRLDGSSYEQYF
TRBV4-3	TRBJ2-7	TRBD1	NA	TGCGCCAGCACCACAAGGACAGGGGACGAGCAGTACTTC	CASTTRTGDEQYF
TRBV7-2	TRBJ1-2	NA	NA	TGTGCCAGCAGCTTTCAAGGGTTAAATGGCTACACCTTC	CASSFQGLNGYTF
TRBV10-3	TRBJ2-1	TRBD1	NA	TGTGCCATCAGTGACCCGGACAGGAAGAGGGGTGAGCAGTTCTTC	CAISDPDRKRGEQFF
TRBV7-9	TRBJ1-1	NA	few	TGTGCCAGCAGCTTAGTCGGGGCGAGCCCTGGGGCTTTCTTT	CASSLVGASPGAFF
TRBV4-3	TRBJ1-5	NA	few	TGCGCCAGCAGCCGGGAGAGGGATAAGGATCAGCCCCAGCATTTT	CASSRERDKDQPQHF
TRBV30	TRBJ1-4	TRBD1	many	TGTGCCTGGAGTGCCCAGGGGGCCACTAATGAAAAACTGTTTTTT	CAWSAQGATNEKLFF
TRBV5-1	TRBJ2-1	TRBD2	NA	TGCGCCAGCAGCGCGGGGACTAGCGGGATCCAAAGCTCCTACAATGAGCAGTTCTTC	CASSAGTSGIQSSYNEQFF
TRBV6-5	TRBJ2-7	TRBD1	few	TGTGCCAGCAGGCTGGGACAGGGCACCTACGAGCAGTACTTC	CASRLGQGTYEQYF
TRBV6-1	TRBJ2-2	NA	NA	TGTGCCAGCAGTGAGGGTGGGTTAGGCACCGGGGAGCTGTTTTTT	CASSEGGLGTGELFF
TRBV7-8	TRBJ1-5	NA	NA	TGTGCCAGCAGCTTAACAGGCGGGAGGGTTGCGCCCCAGCATTTT	CASSLTGGRVAPQHF
TRBV5-1	TRBJ2-1	TRBD2	once	TGCGCCAGCAGCTTGGTTGCGGGGGGCTACAATGAGCAGTTCTTC	CASSLVAGGYNEQFF
TRBV28	TRBJ2-7	NA	NA	TGTGCCAGCAGTCCCCCCACGGATCGTCTCTACGAGCAGTACTTC	CASSPPTDRLYEQYF
TRBV7-8	TRBJ1-2	NA	NA	TGTGCCAGCAGTGGGGCACTGGATAACTATGGCTACACCTTC	CASSGALDNYGYTF
TRBV13	TRBJ2-2	NA	many	TGTGCCAGCAGCCCGCCGCAGAACACCGGGGAGCTGTTTTTT	CASSPPQNTGELFF
TRBV5-1	TRBJ2-6	NA	NA	TGCGCCAGCAGCCTCGTGATGGGTGGTGGGGCCAACGTCCTGACTTTC	CASSLVMGGGANVLTF
TRBV6-6	TRBJ1-2	NA	once	TGTGCCAGCAGCATCATGGACGAACATGGCTACACCTTC	CASSIMDEHGYTF
TRBV29-1	TRBJ2-7	NA	NA	TGCAGCGCCCTTAGTGTCAACGAGCAGTACTTC	CSALSVNEQYF
TRBV30	TRBJ2-7	TRBD1	NA	TGTGCCTGGATTGGGACAGCGCCCTACGAGCAGTACTTC	CAWIGTAPYEQYF